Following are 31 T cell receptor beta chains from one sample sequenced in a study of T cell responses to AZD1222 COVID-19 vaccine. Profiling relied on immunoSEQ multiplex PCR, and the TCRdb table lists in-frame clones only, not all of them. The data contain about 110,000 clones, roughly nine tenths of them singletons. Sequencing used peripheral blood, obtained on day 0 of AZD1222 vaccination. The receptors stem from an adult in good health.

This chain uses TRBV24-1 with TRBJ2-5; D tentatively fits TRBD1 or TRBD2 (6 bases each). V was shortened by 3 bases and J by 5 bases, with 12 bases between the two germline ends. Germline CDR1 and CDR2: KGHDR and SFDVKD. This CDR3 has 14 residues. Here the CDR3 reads CATSDGRTEETQYF. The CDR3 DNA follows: TGTGCCACCAGTGATGGGAGGACAGAGGAGACCCAGTACTTC.

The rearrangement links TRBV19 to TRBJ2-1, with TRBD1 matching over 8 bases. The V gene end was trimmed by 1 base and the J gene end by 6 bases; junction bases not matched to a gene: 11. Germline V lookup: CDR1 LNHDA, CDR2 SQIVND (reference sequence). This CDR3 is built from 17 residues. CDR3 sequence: CASSIARTGRFRNEQFF. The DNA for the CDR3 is TGTGCCAGTAGTATAGCCCGGACAGGGAGATTTCGCAATGAGCAGTTCTTC. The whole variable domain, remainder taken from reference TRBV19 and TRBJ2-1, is DGGITQSPKYLFRKEGQNVTLSCEQNLNHDAMYWYRQDPGQGLRLIYYSQIVNDFQKGDIAEGYSVSREKKESFPLTVTSAQKNPTAFYLCASSIARTGRFRNEQFFGPGTRLTVL.

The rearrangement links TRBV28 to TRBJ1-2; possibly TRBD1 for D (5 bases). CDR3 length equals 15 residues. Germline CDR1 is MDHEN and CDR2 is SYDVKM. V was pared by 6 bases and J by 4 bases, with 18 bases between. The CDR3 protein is CASRFSRQTFYGYTF. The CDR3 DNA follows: TGTGCCAGCAGGTTCAGTCGACAGACATTCTATGGCTACACCTTC.

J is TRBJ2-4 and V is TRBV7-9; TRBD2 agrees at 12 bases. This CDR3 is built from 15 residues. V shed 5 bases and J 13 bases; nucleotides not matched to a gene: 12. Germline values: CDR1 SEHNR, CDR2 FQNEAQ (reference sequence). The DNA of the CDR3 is TGTGCCAGCAGCCCCGCCGTGGCTAGCGGGGGGGAACAGTACTTC. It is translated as CASSPAVASGGEQYF.

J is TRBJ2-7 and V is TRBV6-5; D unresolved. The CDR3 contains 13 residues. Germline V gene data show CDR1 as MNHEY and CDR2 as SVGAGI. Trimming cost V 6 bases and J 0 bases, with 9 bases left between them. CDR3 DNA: TGTGCCAGCAGACGGGCGGTCTCCTACGAGCAGTACTTC. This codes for CASRRAVSYEQYF.

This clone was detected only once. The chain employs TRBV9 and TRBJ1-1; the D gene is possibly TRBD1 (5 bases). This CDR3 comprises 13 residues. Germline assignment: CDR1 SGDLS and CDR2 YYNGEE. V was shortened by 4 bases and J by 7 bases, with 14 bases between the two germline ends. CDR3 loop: CASSQLGANEAFF. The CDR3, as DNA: TGTGCCAGCAGCCAACTCGGGGCGAATGAAGCTTTCTTT.

CDR3 sequence: CATPGLVTDTQYF. DNA of the CDR3: TGTGCCACCCCCGGATTGGTCACAGATACGCAGTATTTT. The chain links TRBV2 to TRBJ2-3, with D unresolved. Germline lookup yields CDR1 SNHLY and CDR2 FYNNEI. The CDR3 has 13 residues. V gave up 10 bases and J gave up 2 bases, with 13 bases separating them.

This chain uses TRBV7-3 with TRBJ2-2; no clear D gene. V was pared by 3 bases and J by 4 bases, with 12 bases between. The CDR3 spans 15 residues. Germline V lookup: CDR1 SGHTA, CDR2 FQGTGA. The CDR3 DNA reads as TGTGCCAGCAGCTTGTTGGGTGACGGCACCGGGGAGCTGTTTTTT. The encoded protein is CASSLLGDGTGELFF.

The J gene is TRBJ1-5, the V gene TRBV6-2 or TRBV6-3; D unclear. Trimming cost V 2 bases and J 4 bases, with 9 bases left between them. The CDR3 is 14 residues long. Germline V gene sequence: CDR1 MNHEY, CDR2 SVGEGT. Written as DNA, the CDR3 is TGTGCCAGCAGTTACATCTCCCCAAATCAGCCCCAGCATTTT. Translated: CASSYISPNQPQHF.

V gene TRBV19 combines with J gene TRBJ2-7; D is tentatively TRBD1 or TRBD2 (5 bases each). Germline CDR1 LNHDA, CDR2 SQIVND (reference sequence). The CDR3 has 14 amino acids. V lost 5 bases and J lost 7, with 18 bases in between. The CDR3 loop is CASSARGQPGEQYF. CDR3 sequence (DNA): TGTGCCAGTAGTGCCCGGGGCCAGCCGGGGGAGCAGTACTTC.

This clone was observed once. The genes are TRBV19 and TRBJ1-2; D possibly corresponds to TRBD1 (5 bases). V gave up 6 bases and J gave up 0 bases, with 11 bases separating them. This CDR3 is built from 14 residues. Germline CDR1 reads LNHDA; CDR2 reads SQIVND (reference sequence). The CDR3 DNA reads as TGTGCCAGTAGGGGGGACGGAGCTAACTATGGCTACACCTTC. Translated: CASRGDGANYGYTF.

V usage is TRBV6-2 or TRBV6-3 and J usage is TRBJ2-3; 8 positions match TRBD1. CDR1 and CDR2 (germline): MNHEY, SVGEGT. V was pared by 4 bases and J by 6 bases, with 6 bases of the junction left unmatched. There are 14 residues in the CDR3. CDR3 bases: TGTGCCAGCAGTTCAGGCAGGGGGCAGGATACGCAGTATTTT. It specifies CASSSGRGQDTQYF.

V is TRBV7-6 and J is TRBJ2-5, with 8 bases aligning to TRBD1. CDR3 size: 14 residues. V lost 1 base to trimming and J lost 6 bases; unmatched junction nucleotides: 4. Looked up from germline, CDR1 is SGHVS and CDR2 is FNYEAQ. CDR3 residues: CASSLEQGVQTQYF. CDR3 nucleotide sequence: TGTGCCAGCAGCTTAGAACAGGGGGTGCAGACCCAGTACTTC.

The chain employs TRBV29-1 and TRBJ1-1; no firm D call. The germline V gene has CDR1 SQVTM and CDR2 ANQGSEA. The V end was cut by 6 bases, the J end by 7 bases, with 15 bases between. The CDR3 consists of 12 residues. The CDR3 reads CSVTPKRGEAFF. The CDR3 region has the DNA TGCAGCGTCACCCCCAAACGAGGTGAAGCTTTCTTT.

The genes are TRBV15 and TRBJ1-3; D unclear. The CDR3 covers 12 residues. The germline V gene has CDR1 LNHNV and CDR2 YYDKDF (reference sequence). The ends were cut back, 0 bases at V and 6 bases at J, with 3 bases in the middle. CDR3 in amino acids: CATSRETNTIYF. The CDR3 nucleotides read TGTGCCACCAGCAGAGAGACAAACACCATATATTTT.

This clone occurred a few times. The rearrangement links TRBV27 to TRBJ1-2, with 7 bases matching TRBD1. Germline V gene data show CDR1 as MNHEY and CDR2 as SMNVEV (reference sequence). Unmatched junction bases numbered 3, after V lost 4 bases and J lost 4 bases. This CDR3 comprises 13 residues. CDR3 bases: TGTGCCAGCAGTTGGGGACAGTCCTATGGCTACACCTTC. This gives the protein CASSWGQSYGYTF.

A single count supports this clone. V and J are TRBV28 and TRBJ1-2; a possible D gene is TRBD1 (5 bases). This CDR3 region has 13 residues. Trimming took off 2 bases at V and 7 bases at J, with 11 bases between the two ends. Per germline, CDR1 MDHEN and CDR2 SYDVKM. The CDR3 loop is CASSLRGLVGYTF. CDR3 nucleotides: TGTGCCAGCAGTTTAAGGGGTCTAGTTGGCTACACCTTC.

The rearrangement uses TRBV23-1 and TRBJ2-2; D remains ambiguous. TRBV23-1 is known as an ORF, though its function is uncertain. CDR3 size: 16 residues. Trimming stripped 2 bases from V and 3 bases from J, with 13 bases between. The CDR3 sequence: CASSQSRQADTGELFF. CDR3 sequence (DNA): TGCGCCAGCAGTCAAAGTCGCCAGGCAGACACCGGGGAGCTGTTTTTT.

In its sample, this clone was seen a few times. The CDR3 sequence is CASSVSAGAGYTF. The CDR3 DNA reads as TGTGCCAGCAGCGTTAGTGCGGGGGCTGGCTACACCTTC. The V gene is TRBV7-9, the J gene TRBJ1-2; D might be TRBD1 (6 bases). The germline V gene has CDR1 SEHNR and CDR2 FQNEAQ (reference sequence). The CDR3 is 13 amino acids. The V end lost 5 bases, the J end lost 7 bases, and 14 bases lay between the germline ends.

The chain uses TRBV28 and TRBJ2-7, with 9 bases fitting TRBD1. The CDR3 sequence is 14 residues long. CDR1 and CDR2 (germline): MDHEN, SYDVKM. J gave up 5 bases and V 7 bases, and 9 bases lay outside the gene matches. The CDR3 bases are TGTGCCAGCATCCCGGGACAGGGACGACACGAGCAGTACTTC. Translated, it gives CASIPGQGRHEQYF.

CDR3 DNA: TGTGCCAGCAGCCCCTACAGGGGGGCTACAACTTTTTACAATGAGCAGTTCTTC. It yields the protein CASSPYRGATTFYNEQFF. The rearrangement links TRBV9 to TRBJ2-1, with 8 bases lining up with TRBD1. Germline CDR1 is SGDLS and CDR2 is YYNGEE. CDR3 length equals 18 residues. The V gene end was trimmed by 4 bases and the J gene end by 4 bases; junction bases not matched to a gene: 16.

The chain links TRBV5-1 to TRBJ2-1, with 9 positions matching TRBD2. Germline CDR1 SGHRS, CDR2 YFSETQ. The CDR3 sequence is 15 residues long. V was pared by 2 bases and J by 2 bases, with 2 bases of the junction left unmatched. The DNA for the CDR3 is TGCGCCAGCAGCTTTAGCGGGGGAACCTACAATGAGCAGTTCTTC. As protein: CASSFSGGTYNEQFF.

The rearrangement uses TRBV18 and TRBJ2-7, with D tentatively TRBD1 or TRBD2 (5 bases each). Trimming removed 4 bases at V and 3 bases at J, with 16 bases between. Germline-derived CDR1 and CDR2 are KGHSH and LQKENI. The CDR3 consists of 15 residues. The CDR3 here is CASSLGDARFYEQYF. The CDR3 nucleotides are TGTGCCAGCTCACTAGGGGACGCCAGATTCTACGAGCAGTACTTC.

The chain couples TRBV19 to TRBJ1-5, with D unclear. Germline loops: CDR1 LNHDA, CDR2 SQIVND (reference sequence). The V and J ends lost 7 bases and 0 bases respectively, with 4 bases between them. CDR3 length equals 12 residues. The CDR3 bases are TGTGCCAGTAAAGATAGCAATCAGCCCCAGCATTTT. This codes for CASKDSNQPQHF.

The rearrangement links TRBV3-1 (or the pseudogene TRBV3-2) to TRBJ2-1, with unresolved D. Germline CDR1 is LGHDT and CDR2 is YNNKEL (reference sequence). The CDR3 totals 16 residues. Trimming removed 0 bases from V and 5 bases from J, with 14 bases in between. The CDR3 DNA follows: TGTGCCAGCAGCCAAGATCCGGGTGGAAGTCACAATGAGCAGTTCTTC. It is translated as CASSQDPGGSHNEQFF.

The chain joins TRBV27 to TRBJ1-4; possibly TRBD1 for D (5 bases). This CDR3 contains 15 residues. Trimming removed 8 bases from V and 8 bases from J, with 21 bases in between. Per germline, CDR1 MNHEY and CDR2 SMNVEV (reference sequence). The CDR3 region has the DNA TGTGCCAGCCGACTTCGGGGCAGGGTGGTGGAAAAACTGTTTTTT. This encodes CASRLRGRVVEKLFF.

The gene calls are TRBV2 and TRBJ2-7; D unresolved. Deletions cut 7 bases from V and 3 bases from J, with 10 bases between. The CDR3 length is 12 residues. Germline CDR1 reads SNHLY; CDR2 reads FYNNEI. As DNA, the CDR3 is TGTGCCAGCAAGAGGACCGGCTACGAGCAGTACTTC. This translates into CASKRTGYEQYF.

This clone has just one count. In DNA form, the CDR3 reads TGTGCCAGCAGCCCTATAGGCGGGGACAGCCAGAACATTCAGTACTTC. Protein: CASSPIGGDSQNIQYF. The J gene is TRBJ2-4, the V gene TRBV14; a possible D gene is TRBD1 (7 bases). Germline values: CDR1 SGHDN, CDR2 FVKESK. This CDR3 is 16 amino acids long. V was trimmed by 4 bases and J by 7 bases, leaving 20 bases between them. The full variable domain, completed using reference TRBV14 and TRBJ2-4, is EAGVTQFPSHSVIEKGQTVTLRCDPISGHDNLYWYRRVMGKEIKFLLHFVKESKQDESGMPNNRFLAERTGGTYSTLKVQPAELEDSGVYFCASSPIGGDSQNIQYFGAGTRLSVL.

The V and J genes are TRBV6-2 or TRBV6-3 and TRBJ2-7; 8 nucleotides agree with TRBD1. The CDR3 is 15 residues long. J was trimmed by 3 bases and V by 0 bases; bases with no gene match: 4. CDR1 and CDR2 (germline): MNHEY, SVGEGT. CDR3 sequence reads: CASSYSGTGRYEQYF. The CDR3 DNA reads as TGTGCCAGCAGTTACTCCGGGACAGGCCGCTACGAGCAGTACTTC.

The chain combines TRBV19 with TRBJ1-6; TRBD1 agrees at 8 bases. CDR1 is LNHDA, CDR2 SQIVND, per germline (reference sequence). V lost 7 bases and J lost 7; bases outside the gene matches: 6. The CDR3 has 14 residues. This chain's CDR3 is CASKLPGGNSPLHF. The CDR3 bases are TGTGCCAGTAAACTTCCAGGGGGCAATTCACCCCTCCACTTT.

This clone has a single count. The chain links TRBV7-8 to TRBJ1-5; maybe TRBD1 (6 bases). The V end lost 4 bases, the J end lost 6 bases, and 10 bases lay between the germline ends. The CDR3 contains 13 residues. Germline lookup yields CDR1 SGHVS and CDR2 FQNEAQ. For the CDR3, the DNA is TGTGCCAGCAGCTCTCAGGGGCGTCAGCCCCAGCATTTT. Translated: CASSSQGRQPQHF.